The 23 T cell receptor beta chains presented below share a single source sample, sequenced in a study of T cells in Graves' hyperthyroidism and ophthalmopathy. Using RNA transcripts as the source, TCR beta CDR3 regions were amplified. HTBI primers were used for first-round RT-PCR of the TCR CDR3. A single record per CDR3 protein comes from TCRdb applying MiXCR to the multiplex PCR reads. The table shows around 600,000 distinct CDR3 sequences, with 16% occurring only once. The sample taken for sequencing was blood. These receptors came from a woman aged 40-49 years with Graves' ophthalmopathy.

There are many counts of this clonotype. This chain's CDR3 is CASTALGGLGSYEQYF. CDR3 bases: TGTGCCAGCACCGCCCTGGGGGGTTTGGGCTCCTACGAGCAGTACTTC. This chain links TRBV27 with TRBJ2-7, with D perhaps TRBD2 (6 bases). V lost 7 bases to trimming and J lost 0 bases, with 19 bases between them. The CDR3 has 16 residues. Germline CDR1 and CDR2: MNHEY and SMNVEV (reference sequence).

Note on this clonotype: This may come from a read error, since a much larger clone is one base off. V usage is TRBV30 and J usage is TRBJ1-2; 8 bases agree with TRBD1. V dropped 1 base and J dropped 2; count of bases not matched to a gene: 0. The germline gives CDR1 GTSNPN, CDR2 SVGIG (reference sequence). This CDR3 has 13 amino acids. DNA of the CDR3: TGTGCCTGGAGTGGACAGGGGAACTATGGCTACACCTTC. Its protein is CAWSGQGNYGYTF.

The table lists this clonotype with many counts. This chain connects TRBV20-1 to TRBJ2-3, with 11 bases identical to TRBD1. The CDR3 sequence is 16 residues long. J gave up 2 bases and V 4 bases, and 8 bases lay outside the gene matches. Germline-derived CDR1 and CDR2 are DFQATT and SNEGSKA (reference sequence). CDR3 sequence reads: CSANIWDRGYTDTQYF. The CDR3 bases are TGCAGTGCTAACATCTGGGACAGGGGGTACACAGATACGCAGTATTTT.

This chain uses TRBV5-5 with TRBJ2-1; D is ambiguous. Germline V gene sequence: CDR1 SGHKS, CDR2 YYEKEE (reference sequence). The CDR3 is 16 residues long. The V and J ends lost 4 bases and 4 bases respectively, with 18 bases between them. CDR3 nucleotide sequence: TGTGCCAGCAGCCCCTATTTAGGGTACCTTTACAATGAGCAGTTCTTC. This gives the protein CASSPYLGYLYNEQFF.

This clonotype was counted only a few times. The chain's CDR3 is CASSPGQGISYEQYF. The CDR3 region has the DNA TGTGCCAGCTCACCAGGACAGGGGATATCCTACGAGCAGTACTTC. The chain employs TRBV18 and TRBJ2-7, with TRBD1 matching over 9 bases. Germline assignment: CDR1 KGHSH and CDR2 LQKENI. The CDR3 totals 15 residues. After removal of 2 bases from V and 1 base from J, the junction contained 3 bases not matched to a gene.

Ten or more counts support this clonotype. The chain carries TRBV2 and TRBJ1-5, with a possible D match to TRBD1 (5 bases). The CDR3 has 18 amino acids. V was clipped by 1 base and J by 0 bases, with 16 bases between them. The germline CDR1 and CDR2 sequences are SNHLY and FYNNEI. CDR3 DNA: TGTGCCAGCAGTGAAGTCTCTTGGGGACCATATAGCAATCAGCCCCAGCATTTT. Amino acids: CASSEVSWGPYSNQPQHF.

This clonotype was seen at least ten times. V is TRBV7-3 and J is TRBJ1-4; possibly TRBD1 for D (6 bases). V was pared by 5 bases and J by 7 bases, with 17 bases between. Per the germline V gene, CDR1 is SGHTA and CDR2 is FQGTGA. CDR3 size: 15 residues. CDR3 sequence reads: CASSASGGLGEKLFF. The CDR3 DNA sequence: TGTGCCAGCAGCGCCTCTGGGGGGCTCGGTGAAAAACTGTTTTTT.

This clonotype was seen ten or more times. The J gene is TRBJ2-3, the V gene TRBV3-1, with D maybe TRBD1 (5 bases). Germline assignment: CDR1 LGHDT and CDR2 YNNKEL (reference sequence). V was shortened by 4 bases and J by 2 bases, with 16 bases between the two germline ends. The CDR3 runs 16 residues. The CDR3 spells CASSRRRGGYTDTQYF. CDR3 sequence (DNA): TGTGCCAGCAGCCGGAGAAGGGGCGGCTACACAGATACGCAGTATTTT.

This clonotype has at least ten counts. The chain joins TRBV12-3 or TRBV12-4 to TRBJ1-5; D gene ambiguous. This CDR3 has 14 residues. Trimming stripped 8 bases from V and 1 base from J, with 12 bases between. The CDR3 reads CASAMGGSNQPQHF. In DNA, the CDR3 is TGTGCCAGCGCAATGGGTGGGAGCAATCAGCCCCAGCATTTT.

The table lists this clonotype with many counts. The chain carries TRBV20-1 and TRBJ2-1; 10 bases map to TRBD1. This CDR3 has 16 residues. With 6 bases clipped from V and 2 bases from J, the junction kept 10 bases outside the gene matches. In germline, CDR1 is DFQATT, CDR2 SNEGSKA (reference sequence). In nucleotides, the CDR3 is TGCAGTGCCCCCCTAGGAGGACAGGGGGCCTACAATGAGCAGTTCTTC. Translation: CSAPLGGQGAYNEQFF.

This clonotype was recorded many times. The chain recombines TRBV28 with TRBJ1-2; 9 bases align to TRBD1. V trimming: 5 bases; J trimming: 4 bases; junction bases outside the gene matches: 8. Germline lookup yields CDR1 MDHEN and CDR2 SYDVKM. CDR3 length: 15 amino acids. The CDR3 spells CASSPLAQGAYGYTF. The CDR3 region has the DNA TGTGCCAGCAGTCCATTGGCACAGGGGGCCTATGGCTACACCTTC.

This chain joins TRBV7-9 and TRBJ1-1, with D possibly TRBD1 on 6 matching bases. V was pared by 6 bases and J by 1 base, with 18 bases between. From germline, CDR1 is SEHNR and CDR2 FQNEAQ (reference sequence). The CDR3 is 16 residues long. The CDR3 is CASRMSGQTGNTEAFF. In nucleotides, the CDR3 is TGTGCCAGCAGGATGAGCGGACAGACGGGGAACACTGAAGCTTTCTTT.

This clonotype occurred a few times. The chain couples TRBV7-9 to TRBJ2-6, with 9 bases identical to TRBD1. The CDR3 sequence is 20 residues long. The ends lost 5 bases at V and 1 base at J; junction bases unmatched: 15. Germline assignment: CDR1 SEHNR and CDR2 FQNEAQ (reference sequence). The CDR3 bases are TGTGCCAGCAGCACCATAGGGGGGGACAGGGCTTCATCTGGGGCCAACGTCCTGACTTTC. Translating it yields CASSTIGGDRASSGANVLTF.

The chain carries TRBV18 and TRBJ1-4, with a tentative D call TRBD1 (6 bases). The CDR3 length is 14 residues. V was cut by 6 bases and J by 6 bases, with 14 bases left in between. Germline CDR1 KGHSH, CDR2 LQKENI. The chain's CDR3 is CASSPPDRDEKLFF. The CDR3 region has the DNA TGTGCCAGCTCTCCGCCGGACAGAGATGAAAAACTGTTTTTT.

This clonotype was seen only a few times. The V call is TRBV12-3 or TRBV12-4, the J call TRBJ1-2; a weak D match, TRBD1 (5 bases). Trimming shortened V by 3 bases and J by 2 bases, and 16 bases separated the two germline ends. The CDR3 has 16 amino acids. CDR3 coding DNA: TGTGCCAGCAGTTTCACCAGGGACGGCGTGAACTATGGCTACACCTTC. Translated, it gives CASSFTRDGVNYGYTF.

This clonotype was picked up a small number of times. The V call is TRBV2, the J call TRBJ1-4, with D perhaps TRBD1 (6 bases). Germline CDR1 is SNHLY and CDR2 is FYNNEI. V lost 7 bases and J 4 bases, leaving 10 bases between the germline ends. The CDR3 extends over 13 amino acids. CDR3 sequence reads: CASNGGVNEKLFF. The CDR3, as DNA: TGTGCCAGCAACGGGGGCGTTAATGAAAAACTGTTTTTT.

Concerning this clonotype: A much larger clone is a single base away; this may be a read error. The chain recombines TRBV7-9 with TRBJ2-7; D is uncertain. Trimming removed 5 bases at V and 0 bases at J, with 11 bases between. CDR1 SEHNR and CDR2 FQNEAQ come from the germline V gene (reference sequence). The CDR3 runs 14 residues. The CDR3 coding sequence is TGTGCCAGCAGCCAATCCTCCAACTCCTACGAGCAGTACTTC. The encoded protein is CASSQSSNSYEQYF. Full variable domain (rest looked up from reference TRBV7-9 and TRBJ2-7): DTGVSQNPRHKITKRGQNVTFRCDPISEHNRLYWYRQTLGQGPEFLTYFQNEAQLEKSRLLSDRFSAERPKGSFSTLEIQRTEQGDSAMYLCASSQSSNSYEQYFGPGTRLTVT.

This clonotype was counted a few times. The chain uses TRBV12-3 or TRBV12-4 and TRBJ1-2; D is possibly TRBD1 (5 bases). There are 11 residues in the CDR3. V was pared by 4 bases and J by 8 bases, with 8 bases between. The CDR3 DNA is TGTGCCAGCAGTTCAGGGTTAGGCTACACCTTC. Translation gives CASSSGLGYTF.

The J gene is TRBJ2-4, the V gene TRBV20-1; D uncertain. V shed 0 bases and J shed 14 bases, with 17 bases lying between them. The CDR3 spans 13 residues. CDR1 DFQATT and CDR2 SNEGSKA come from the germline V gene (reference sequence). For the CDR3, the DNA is TGCAGTGCTAGAGACCCTTCCGGACCTTATGAGTACTTC. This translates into CSARDPSGPYEYF.

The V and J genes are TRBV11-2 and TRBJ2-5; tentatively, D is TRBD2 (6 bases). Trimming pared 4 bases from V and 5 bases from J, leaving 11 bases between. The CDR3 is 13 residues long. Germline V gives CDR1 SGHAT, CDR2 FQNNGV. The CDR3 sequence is CASSYAGRETQYF. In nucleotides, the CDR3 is TGTGCCAGCAGCTATGCGGGGCGGGAGACCCAGTACTTC.

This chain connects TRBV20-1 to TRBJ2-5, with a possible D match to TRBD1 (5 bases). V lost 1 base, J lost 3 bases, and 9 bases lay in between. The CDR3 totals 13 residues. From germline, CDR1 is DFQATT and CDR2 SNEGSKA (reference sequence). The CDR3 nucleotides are TGCAGTGCTAGAGGTATAGGGGAAGAGACCCAGTACTTC. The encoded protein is CSARGIGEETQYF.

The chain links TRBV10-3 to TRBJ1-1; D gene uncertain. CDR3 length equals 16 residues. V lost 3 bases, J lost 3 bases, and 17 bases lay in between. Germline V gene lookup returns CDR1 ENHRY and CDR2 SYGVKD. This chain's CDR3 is CAISDFGKGQDTEAFF. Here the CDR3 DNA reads TGTGCCATCAGTGATTTTGGGAAGGGCCAGGACACTGAAGCTTTCTTT.

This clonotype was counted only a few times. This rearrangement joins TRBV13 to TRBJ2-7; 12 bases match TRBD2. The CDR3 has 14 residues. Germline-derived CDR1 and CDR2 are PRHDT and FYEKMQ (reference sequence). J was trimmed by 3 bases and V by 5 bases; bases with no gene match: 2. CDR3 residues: CASSTGLAGYEQYF. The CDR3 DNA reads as TGTGCCAGCAGCACGGGACTAGCGGGCTACGAGCAGTACTTC.